This T cell receptor (beta chain) stems from a study of blood T cell repertoires in COVID-19. About the study: Sources were T cells, B-cell-depleted T cells, or PBMCs; the material itself was cDNA or gDNA.

Germline V gene lookup returns CDR1 SGDLS and CDR2 YYNGEE. The V gene lost 1 base and the J gene lost 2 bases, with 9 bases spanning the gap. The CDR3 extends over 14 amino acids. A Seattle source enrolled patients during active infection and followed them longitudinally. Per the authors' pipeline: Estimation of nucleated cell counts was performed using reference gene primer amplification. The data were produced by immunoSEQ multiplex PCR, yet TCRdb's version contains in-frame clones alone and is incomplete. V and J calls and clone size are given by that table; D and trimming were obtained from the DNA. The data contain approximately 300,000 clones, around 90% of them singletons.

Source material: peripheral blood. The chain couples TRBV9 to TRBJ2-5; D possibly corresponds to TRBD1 (5 bases). This receptor was identified in a woman between 25 and 40 years old with COVID-19, enrolled during active disease. The CDR3 DNA reads as TGTGCCAGCAGCGTAAGGCAGGGACAAGAGACCCAGTACTTC. It yields the protein CASSVRQGQETQYF.